Below, 25 T cell receptor beta chains from the same sample are listed, as sequenced in a study of monozygotic twins with inflammatory bowel disease. TCRdb re-called the 5' RACE reads and catalogs CDR3 proteins one per entry, DNA excluded. The table lists about 380,000 distinct CDR3 sequences. Sequenced input: blood. These receptors all stem from a human donor with ulcerative colitis or Crohn's disease, or a healthy co-twin of an affected twin (not recorded which).

The chain recombines TRBV25-1 with TRBJ1-2. CDR3 length: 12 amino acids. Germline V gene sequence: CDR1 MGHDK, CDR2 SYGVNS. The CDR3 is CASSEGPYGYTF.

The V call is TRBV4-1, the J call TRBJ1-3; TCRdb's D call, TRBD1, is unchecked because there is no DNA. From germline, CDR1 is MGHRA and CDR2 YSYEKL. This CDR3 spans 18 amino acids. CDR3: CASSRYSAGEGSGNTIYF.

The chain employs TRBV20-1 and TRBJ2-1; TCRdb gives TRBD1 as the D gene, but with no DNA this cannot be confirmed. The CDR3 consists of 14 residues. The V gene's germline CDR1 is DFQATT and CDR2 SNEGSKA (reference sequence). The CDR3: CGARVRQGYNEQFF.

The chain combines TRBV2 with TRBJ2-2; TCRdb picks TRBD2, but there is no DNA to check that call. Germline V CDR1 and CDR2: SNHLY, FYNNEI. The CDR3 has 14 amino acids. The CDR3 is CASSRRSPTGELFF.

The rearrangement links TRBV5-1 to TRBJ2-7; TCRdb gives TRBD1 as the D gene, but with no DNA this cannot be confirmed. Per germline, CDR1 SGHRS and CDR2 YFSETQ. This CDR3 contains 15 residues. CDR3 loop: CASSLGTGDFYEQYF. The full variable domain, in which reference TRBV5-1 and TRBJ2-7 provide the parts outside the CDR3, is KAGVTQTPRYLIKTRGQQVTLSCSPISGHRSVSWYQQTPGQGLQFLFEYFSETQRNKGNFPGRFSGRQFSNSRSEMNVSTLELGDSALYLCASSLGTGDFYEQYFGPGTRLTVT.

The chain employs TRBV4-1 and TRBJ2-1; the TRBD1 assignment by TCRdb is unverifiable without DNA. The CDR3 is 15 amino acids. Germline V gene sequence: CDR1 MGHRA, CDR2 YSYEKL. The CDR3 is CASSQDRGSFNEQFF.

The chain joins TRBV20-1 to TRBJ1-6. The germline gives CDR1 DFQATT, CDR2 SNEGSKA (reference sequence). This CDR3 region has 16 residues. CDR3 sequence: CSASKVVSSYNSPLHF.

This sequence joins TRBV6-2 or TRBV6-3 and TRBJ2-5; TCRdb's D gene call, TRBD1, goes unchecked for lack of DNA. Germline lookup yields CDR1 MNHEY and CDR2 SVGEGT. The length of the CDR3 is 15 residues. CDR3 loop: CASSPGQGRTKTQYF.

This chain links TRBV5-1 with TRBJ2-5; TCRdb lists TRBD1, though no DNA is available to test this call. The CDR3 is made up of 15 amino acids. Germline-derived CDR1 and CDR2 are SGHRS and YFSETQ. The CDR3 region is CASSLWDRSQETQYF.

V and J are TRBV5-1 and TRBJ2-2. The germline V gene has CDR1 SGHRS and CDR2 YFSETQ. The CDR3 covers 14 residues. The CDR3 loop is CASSFNRNTGELFF.

V is TRBV28 and J is TRBJ2-3; lacking DNA, the TRBD2 call made by TCRdb goes unchecked. Germline V lookup: CDR1 MDHEN, CDR2 SYDVKM. This CDR3 spans 15 amino acids. CDR3: CASSRGLADTDTQYF.

The J gene is TRBJ1-2, the V gene TRBV14; TCRdb designates TRBD1, a call that cannot be tested without DNA. Germline CDR1 SGHDN, CDR2 FVKESK. The CDR3 is 13 residues long. CDR3 region: CASRQTGGYGYTF. The variable domain in full, completed from reference TRBV14 and TRBJ1-2, reads EAGVTQFPSHSVIEKGQTVTLRCDPISGHDNLYWYRRVMGKEIKFLLHFVKESKQDESGMPNNRFLAERTGGTYSTLKVQPAELEDSGVYFCASRQTGGYGYTFGSGTRLTVV.

This sequence joins TRBV6-1 and TRBJ2-7; the TCRdb D gene call, TRBD1, has no DNA to confirm it. The CDR3 runs to 15 residues. The germline gives CDR1 MNHNS, CDR2 SASEGT. The chain's CDR3 is CASSDPGTGRYEQYF.

This sequence joins TRBV5-1 and TRBJ1-1; there is no DNA to check the TCRdb D call of TRBD1. CDR1 is SGHRS, CDR2 YFSETQ, per germline. This CDR3 contains 15 residues. This CDR3 reads CASRLPHPGNTEAFF.

This chain uses TRBV19 with TRBJ2-3; TCRdb reports TRBD2, a call that lacks DNA to check it against. The CDR3 runs to 16 residues. Germline V gene lookup returns CDR1 LNHDA and CDR2 SQIVND (reference sequence). CDR3 sequence reads: CASSIGLAGGADTQYF.

Here the CDR3 reads CASSRPGVRGELFF. The rearrangement links TRBV12-3 or TRBV12-4 to TRBJ2-2; TCRdb returns TRBD1, unconfirmable since there is no DNA. The CDR3 is made up of 14 amino acids.

The V gene is TRBV2, the J gene TRBJ2-1; the D call of TRBD1 rests on TCRdb alone, since no DNA is present to check it. The germline V gene encodes CDR1 SNHLY and CDR2 FYNNEI. The CDR3 runs to 15 residues. The CDR3: CASSEGLGLGDEQFF.

CDR3 region: CASSRDGGRETQYF. This chain links TRBV12-3 or TRBV12-4 with TRBJ2-5; TCRdb designates TRBD1, a call that cannot be tested without DNA. The CDR3 runs 14 residues.

The chain is built from TRBV5-4 and TRBJ2-7. Germline V gives CDR1 SGHNT, CDR2 YYREEE (reference sequence). The CDR3 spans 14 residues. CDR3 amino acids: CASSLSGSVYEQYF.

The chain carries TRBV15 and TRBJ2-7; TCRdb selects TRBD1, and the lack of DNA leaves this call unchecked. CDR3 length equals 16 residues. The germline V gene encodes CDR1 LNHNV and CDR2 YYDKDF (reference sequence). The chain's CDR3 is CATSREGGDRSYEQYF. The variable domain in full, with the rest retrieved from reference TRBV15 and TRBJ2-7, is DAMVIQNPRYQVTQFGKPVTLSCSQTLNHNVMYWYQQKSSQAPKLLFHYYDKDFNNEADTPDNFQSRRPNTSFCFLDIRSPGLGDTAMYLCATSREGGDRSYEQYFGPGTRLTVT.

V gene TRBV29-1 combines with J gene TRBJ2-2; TCRdb's D call of TRBD2 is untestable without DNA. This CDR3 has 12 residues. Per germline, CDR1 SQVTM and CDR2 ANQGSEA. The chain's CDR3 is CSVQGGTGELFF.

The rearrangement links TRBV3-1 to TRBJ2-2; TCRdb's assignment of TRBD2 cannot be checked, as there is no DNA. Germline V gene data show CDR1 as LGHDT and CDR2 as YNNKEL (reference sequence). The CDR3 spans 16 residues. The CDR3 reads CASSQRAETSTGELFF.

This chain uses TRBV12-3 or TRBV12-4 with TRBJ2-5. The CDR3 has 13 amino acids. This CDR3 is CASSYTLKETQYF.

The chain carries TRBV4-2 and TRBJ1-5. Germline CDR1 reads LGHNA; CDR2 reads YNFKEQ. The CDR3 runs 13 residues. Here the CDR3 reads CASSQDSGQPQHF.

This rearrangement joins TRBV5-1 to TRBJ2-3. This CDR3 is 12 amino acids long. Germline-derived CDR1 and CDR2 are SGHRS and YFSETQ. CDR3 amino acids: CASSVGSDTQYF.